This T cell receptor (beta chain) came from a study of CD8+CD57+ T cells in acquired aplastic anemia. Study-wide background: Healthy donors had, on average, roughly 9.8 million reads for their CD4+ cells.

From germline, CDR1 is LNHDA and CDR2 SQIVND (reference sequence). The CDR3 runs 14 residues. Trimming stripped 11 bases from V and 1 base from J, with 15 bases between. TCR beta VDJ and CDR3 profiling used genomic DNA as template. TCRdb analysed the reads with MiXCR anew, one entry per CDR3 protein. This sample has about 220,000 distinct CDR3 sequences; 34% occur once, and the top ten carry 1.1%. Sequenced input: sorted CD4+, CD8+, or CD8+CD57+ T cells (not recorded which) from PBMCs. The receptor was isolated from a human donor in good health, serving as a control. V is TRBV19 and J is TRBJ1-5, with D unclear. For the CDR3, the DNA is TGTGCCCCCAGTAGTATAGAGAGCAATCAGCCCCAGCATTTT. Its protein product is CAPSSIESNQPQHF.